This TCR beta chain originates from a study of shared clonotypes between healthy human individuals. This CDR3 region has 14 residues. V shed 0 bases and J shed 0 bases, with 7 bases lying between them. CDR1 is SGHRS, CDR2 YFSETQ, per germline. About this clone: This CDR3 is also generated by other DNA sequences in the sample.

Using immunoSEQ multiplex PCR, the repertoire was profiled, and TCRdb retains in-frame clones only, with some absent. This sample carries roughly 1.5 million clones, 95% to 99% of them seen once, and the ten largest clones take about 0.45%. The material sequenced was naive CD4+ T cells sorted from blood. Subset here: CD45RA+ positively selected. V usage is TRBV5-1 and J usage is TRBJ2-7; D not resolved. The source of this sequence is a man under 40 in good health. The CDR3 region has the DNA TGCGCCAGCAGCTTGGAGGGTAGCTCCTACGAGCAGTACTTC. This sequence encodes CASSLEGSSYEQYF.